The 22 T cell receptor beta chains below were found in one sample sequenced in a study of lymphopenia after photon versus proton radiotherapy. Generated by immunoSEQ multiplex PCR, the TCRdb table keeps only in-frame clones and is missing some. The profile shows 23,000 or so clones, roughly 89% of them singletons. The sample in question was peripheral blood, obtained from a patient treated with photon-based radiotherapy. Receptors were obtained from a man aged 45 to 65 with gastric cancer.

The CDR3 sequence is CASSGVIGNTIYF. The CDR3 DNA reads as TGTGCCAGCAGCGGGGTTATTGGAAACACCATATATTTT. V usage is TRBV9 and J usage is TRBJ1-3; no clear D gene. CDR1 is SGDLS and CDR2 is YYNGEE in the germline V gene. The CDR3 is made up of 13 amino acids. The V gene lost 3 bases and the J gene lost 3 bases, with 7 bases spanning the gap.

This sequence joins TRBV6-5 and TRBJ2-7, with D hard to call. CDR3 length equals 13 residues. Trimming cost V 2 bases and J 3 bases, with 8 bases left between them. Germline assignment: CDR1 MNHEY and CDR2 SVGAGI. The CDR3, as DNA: TGTGCCAGCAGTTACCCTCCAATCTACGAGCAGTACTTC. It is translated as CASSYPPIYEQYF.

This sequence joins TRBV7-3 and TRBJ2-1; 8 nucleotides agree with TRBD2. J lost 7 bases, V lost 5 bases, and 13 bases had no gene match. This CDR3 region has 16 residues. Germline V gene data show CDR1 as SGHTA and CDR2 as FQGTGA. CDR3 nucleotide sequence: TGTGCCAGCAGCCCCCGGCCGGGGGGGGCTACAAATGAGCAGTTCTTC. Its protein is CASSPRPGGATNEQFF.

The CDR3: CASSRKGFPGELFF. In nucleotides, the CDR3 is TGTGCCAGCAGCAGAAAGGGTTTCCCCGGGGAGCTGTTTTTT. The V and J genes are TRBV5-6 and TRBJ2-2; D not resolved. Per germline, CDR1 SGHDT and CDR2 YYEEEE. There are 14 residues in the CDR3. Trimming left V 4 bases short and J 6 bases short, with 13 bases between.

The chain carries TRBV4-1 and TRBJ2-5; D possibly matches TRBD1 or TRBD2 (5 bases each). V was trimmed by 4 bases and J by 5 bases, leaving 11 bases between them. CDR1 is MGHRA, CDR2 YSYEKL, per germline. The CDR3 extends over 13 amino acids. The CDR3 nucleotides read TGCGCCAGCAGCCCAGAAGGGGAGGAGACCCAGTACTTC. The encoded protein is CASSPEGEETQYF.

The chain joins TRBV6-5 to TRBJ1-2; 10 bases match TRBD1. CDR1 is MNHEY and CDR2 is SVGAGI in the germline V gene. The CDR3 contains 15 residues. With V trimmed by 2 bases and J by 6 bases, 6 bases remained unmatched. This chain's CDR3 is CASSYTMDRGDGYTF. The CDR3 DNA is TGTGCCAGCAGTTACACAATGGACAGGGGGGATGGCTACACCTTC.

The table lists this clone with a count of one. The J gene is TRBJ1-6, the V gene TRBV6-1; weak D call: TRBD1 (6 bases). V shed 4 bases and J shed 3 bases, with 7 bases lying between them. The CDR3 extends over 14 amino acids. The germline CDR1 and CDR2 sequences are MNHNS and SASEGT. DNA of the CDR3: TGTGCCAGCAGTGGGACAGTCTATAATTCACCCCTCCACTTT. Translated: CASSGTVYNSPLHF.

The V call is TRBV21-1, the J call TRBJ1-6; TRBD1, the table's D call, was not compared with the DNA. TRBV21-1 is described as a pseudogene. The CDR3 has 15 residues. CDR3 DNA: TGTGCCAGCAGCATTAGAGACAGGGGTAATTCACCCCTCCACTTT. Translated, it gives CASSIRDRGNSPLHF.

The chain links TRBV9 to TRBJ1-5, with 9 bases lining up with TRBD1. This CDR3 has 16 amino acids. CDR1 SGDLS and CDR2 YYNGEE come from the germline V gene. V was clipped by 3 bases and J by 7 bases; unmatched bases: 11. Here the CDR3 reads CASSGGQGISGQPQHF. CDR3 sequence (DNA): TGTGCCAGCAGCGGGGGACAGGGAATAAGTGGACAGCCCCAGCATTTT. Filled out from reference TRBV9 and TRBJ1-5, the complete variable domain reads DSGVTQTPKHLITATGQRVTLRCSPRSGDLSVYWYQQSLDQGLQFLIQYYNGEERAKGNILERFSAQQFPDLHSELNLSSLELGDSALYFCASSGGQGISGQPQHFGDGTRLSIL.

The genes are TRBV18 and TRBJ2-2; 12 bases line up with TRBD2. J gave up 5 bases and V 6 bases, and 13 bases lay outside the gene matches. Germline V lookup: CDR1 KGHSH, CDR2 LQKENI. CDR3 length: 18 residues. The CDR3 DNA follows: TGTGCCAGCTCCTTCGGACTAGCGGGGAATCGAGGGACCGGGGAGCTGTTTTTT. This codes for CASSFGLAGNRGTGELFF.

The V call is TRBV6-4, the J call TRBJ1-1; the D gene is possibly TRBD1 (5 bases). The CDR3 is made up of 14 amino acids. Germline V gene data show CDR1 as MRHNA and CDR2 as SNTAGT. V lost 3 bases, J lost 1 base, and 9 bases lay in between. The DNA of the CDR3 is TGTGCCAGCAGTGAGACAGCCGAGAACACTGAAGCTTTCTTT. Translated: CASSETAENTEAFF.

The CDR3 region has the DNA TGTGCCAGCAGCTTAAGGCGGAACAATGAGCAGTTCTTC. Translation gives CASSLRRNNEQFF. V and J are TRBV7-8 and TRBJ2-1, with D unclear. There are 13 residues in the CDR3. Germline loops: CDR1 SGHVS, CDR2 FQNEAQ. Trimming stripped 2 bases from V and 5 bases from J, with 7 bases between. Full variable domain (outside the CDR3, taken from reference TRBV7-8 and TRBJ2-1): GAGVSQSPRYKVAKRGQDVALRCDPISGHVSLFWYQQALGQGPEFLTYFQNEAQLDKSGLPSDRFFAERPEGSVSTLKIQRTQQEDSAVYLCASSLRRNNEQFFGPGTRLTVL.

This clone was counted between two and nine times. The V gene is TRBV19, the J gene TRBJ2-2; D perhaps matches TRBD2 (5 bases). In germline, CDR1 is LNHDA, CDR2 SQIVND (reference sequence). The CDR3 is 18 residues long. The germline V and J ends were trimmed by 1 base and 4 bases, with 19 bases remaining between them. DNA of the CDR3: TGTGCCAGTAGTATAGTATTCCCGGGATCCATTTCCACCGGGGAGCTGTTTTTT. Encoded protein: CASSIVFPGSISTGELFF.

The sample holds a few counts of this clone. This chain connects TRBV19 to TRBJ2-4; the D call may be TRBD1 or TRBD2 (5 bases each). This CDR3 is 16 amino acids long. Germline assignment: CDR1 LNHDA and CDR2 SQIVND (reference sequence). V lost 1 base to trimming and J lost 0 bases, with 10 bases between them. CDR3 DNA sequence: TGTGCCAGTAGTATAGGGGGGACCCTAGCCAAAAACATTCAGTACTTC. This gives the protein CASSIGGTLAKNIQYF.

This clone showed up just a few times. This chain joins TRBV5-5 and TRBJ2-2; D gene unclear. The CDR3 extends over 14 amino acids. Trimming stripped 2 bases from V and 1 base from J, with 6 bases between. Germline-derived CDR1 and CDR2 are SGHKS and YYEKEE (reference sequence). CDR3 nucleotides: TGTGCCAGCAGCTTCGACCTGAACACCGGGGAGCTGTTTTTT. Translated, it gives CASSFDLNTGELFF.

The CDR3 loop reads CASSLARDPTDTQYF. CDR3 DNA: TGTGCCAGCAGCTTGGCACGGGATCCCACAGATACGCAGTATTTT. The V and J genes are TRBV5-4 and TRBJ2-3; D is perhaps TRBD2 (5 bases). CDR3 length: 15 amino acids. The germline V gene has CDR1 SGHNT and CDR2 YYREEE (reference sequence). V lost 0 bases and J 2 bases, leaving 10 bases between the germline ends.

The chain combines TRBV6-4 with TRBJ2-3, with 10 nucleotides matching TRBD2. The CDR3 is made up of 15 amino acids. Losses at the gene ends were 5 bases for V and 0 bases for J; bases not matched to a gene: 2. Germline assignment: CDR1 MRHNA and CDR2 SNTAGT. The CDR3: CASSRTSGSTDTQYF. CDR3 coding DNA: TGTGCCAGCAGTCGGACTAGCGGAAGCACAGATACGCAGTATTTT.

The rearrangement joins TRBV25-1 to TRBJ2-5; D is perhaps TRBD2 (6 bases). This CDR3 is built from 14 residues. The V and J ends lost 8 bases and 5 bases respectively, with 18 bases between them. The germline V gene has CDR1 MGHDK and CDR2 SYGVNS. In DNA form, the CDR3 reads TGTGCCAGCGTCCCACGGGGGTTTCTGGAGACCCAGTACTTC. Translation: CASVPRGFLETQYF. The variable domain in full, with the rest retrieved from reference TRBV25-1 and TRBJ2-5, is EADIYQTPRYLVIGTGKKITLECSQTMGHDKMYWYQQDPGMELHLIHYSYGVNSTEKGDLSSESTVSRIRTEHFPLTLESARPSHTSQYLCASVPRGFLETQYFGPGTRLLVL.

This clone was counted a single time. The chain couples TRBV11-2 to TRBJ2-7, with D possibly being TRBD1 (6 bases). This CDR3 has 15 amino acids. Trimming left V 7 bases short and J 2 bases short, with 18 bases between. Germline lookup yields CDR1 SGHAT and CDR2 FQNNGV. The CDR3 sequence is CASTTGSGATYEQYF. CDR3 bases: TGTGCCAGCACCACAGGGAGTGGGGCGACCTACGAGCAGTACTTC.

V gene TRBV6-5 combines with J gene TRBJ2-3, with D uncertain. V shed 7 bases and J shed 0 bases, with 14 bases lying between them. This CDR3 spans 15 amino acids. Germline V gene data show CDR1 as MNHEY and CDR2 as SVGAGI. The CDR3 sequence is CASTWAGSSTDTQYF. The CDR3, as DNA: TGTGCCAGCACTTGGGCCGGTTCTAGCACAGATACGCAGTATTTT.

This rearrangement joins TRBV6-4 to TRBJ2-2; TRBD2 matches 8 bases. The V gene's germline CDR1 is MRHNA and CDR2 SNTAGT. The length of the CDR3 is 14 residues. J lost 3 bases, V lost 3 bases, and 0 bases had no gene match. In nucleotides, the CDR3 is TGTGCCAGCAGTGAGCGGGGGGACACCGGGGAGCTGTTTTTT. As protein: CASSERGDTGELFF.

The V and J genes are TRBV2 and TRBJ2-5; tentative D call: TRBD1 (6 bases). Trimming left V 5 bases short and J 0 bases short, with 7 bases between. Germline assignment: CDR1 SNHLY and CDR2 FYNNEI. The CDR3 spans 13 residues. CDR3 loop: CASSRDNQETQYF. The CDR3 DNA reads TGTGCCAGCAGTCGGGACAACCAAGAGACCCAGTACTTC.